This is a list of T cell receptor beta chains from one sample in a study of shared clonotypes between healthy human individuals. Data came from immunoSEQ multiplex PCR; TCRdb stores just in-frame clones and leaves some out. The table shows about 1.4 million clones, with roughly 97% occurring only once. Material for sequencing was naive CD4+ T cells sorted from blood. These receptors were collected from a young man in good health. CDR3s leave out the opening cysteine and the closing phenylalanine or tryptophan. Each record gives: J gene, V gene, clone size, CDR3 protein. The size of a clone is reported for some rows only, either as once, few or many, or as a class for expanded clones.

j_gene: TRBJ2-3; v_gene: TRBV11-2; abundance: .; CDR3aa: ASSFTGTAPY
j_gene: TRBJ2-2; v_gene: TRBV19; abundance: .; CDR3aa: ASSGQGAVTGELF
j_gene: TRBJ2-4; v_gene: TRBV6-5; abundance: .; CDR3aa: ASSYSFINIQY
j_gene: TRBJ1-4; v_gene: TRBV5-1; abundance: once; CDR3aa: ASSLGSAGEKLF
j_gene: TRBJ2-7; v_gene: TRBV7-9; abundance: once; CDR3aa: ASSPWSLEQY
j_gene: TRBJ2-1; v_gene: TRBV28; abundance: once; CDR3aa: ASRLGLADNEQF
j_gene: TRBJ1-4; v_gene: TRBV6-6; abundance: once; CDR3aa: ASTPRDRAEKLF
j_gene: TRBJ2-1; v_gene: TRBV28; abundance: .; CDR3aa: ASTLLGGTYNEQF
j_gene: TRBJ2-7; v_gene: TRBV27; abundance: .; CDR3aa: ATHGLAGNSYEQY
j_gene: TRBJ2-7; v_gene: TRBV20-1; abundance: .; CDR3aa: SGERPYEQY
j_gene: TRBJ2-2; v_gene: TRBV4-3; abundance: .; CDR3aa: ASSMSRTGGFAGELF
j_gene: TRBJ1-1; v_gene: TRBV15; abundance: .; CDR3aa: ATSSKTTGVTEAF
j_gene: TRBJ2-2; v_gene: TRBV5-8; abundance: .; CDR3aa: ASSLSEGLNTGELF
j_gene: TRBJ2-7; v_gene: TRBV20-1; abundance: once; CDR3aa: SASDPYEQY
j_gene: TRBJ2-2; v_gene: TRBV28; abundance: .; CDR3aa: ASSRFTTGELF
j_gene: TRBJ1-5; v_gene: TRBV2; abundance: .; CDR3aa: ASSDIGRQPQH
j_gene: TRBJ2-1; v_gene: TRBV7-9; abundance: .; CDR3aa: ASSLASGRNNEQF
j_gene: TRBJ2-7; v_gene: TRBV28; abundance: .; CDR3aa: ASSSHNYRGGDEQY
j_gene: TRBJ1-5; v_gene: TRBV5-6; abundance: .; CDR3aa: ASSTGQGFRGNQPQH
j_gene: TRBJ1-3; v_gene: TRBV5-1; abundance: .; CDR3aa: ASSLAQGWGGNTIY
j_gene: TRBJ1-1; v_gene: TRBV7-2; abundance: .; CDR3aa: ASSLTRTMNTEAF
j_gene: TRBJ1-3; v_gene: TRBV19; abundance: .; CDR3aa: ASSRGMSSGNTIY
j_gene: TRBJ2-3; v_gene: TRBV7-8; abundance: .; CDR3aa: ASSLTSGRGTDTQY
j_gene: TRBJ2-7; v_gene: TRBV18; abundance: .; CDR3aa: ASSPGGLSEQY
j_gene: TRBJ2-1; v_gene: TRBV7-2; abundance: .; CDR3aa: ASSRTGTGGYNEQF
j_gene: TRBJ2-5; v_gene: TRBV9; abundance: .; CDR3aa: ASSVQGWKETQY